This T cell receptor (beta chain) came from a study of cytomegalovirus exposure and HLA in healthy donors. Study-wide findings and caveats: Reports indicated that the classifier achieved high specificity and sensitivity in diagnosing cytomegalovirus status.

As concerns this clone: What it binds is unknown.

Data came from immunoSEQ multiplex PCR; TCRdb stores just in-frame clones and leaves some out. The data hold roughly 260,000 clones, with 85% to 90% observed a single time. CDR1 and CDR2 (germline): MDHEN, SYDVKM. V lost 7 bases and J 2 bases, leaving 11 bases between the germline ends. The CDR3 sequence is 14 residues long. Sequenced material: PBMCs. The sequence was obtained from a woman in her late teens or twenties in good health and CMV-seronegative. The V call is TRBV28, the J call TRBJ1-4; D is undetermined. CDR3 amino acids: CASTPGVTNEKLFF. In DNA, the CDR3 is TGTGCCAGCACACCGGGAGTTACTAATGAAAAACTGTTTTTT.